This T cell receptor (beta chain) emerged from a study of CD8 T cells in Susac syndrome. Sequencing targeted TCR beta in T cells from blood (CD8+ and CD4+). The individuals used as controls were healthy donors who had been matched for both age and sex. The CD8+ and CD4+ T cells were negatively isolated, with the TEMRA cells enriched by FACS. This CDR3 has 12 amino acids. V was shortened by 2 bases and J by 12 bases, with 11 bases between the two germline ends. An amount of RNA that ranged from roughly 0.45 to 1 ug was reverse transcribed with random hexamers. The method of amplification for TCR beta CDR3 was immunoSEQ multiplex PCR, covering 54 Vbeta and 13 Jbeta. One entry per CDR3 protein results from TCRdb running MiXCR on the immunoSEQ multiplex PCR reads. This table holds about 120,000 distinct CDR3 sequences, 94% found once.

The chain couples TRBV12-3 or TRBV12-4 to TRBJ2-1; a possible D gene is TRBD1 (6 bases). The sequence was obtained from a human donor in good health. The sequenced sample consisted of CD4+ T cells from PBMCs. The CDR3 DNA reads as TGTGCCAGCAGTTTATACAGGGCTGTGCAGTTCTTC. It translates to CASSLYRAVQFF.